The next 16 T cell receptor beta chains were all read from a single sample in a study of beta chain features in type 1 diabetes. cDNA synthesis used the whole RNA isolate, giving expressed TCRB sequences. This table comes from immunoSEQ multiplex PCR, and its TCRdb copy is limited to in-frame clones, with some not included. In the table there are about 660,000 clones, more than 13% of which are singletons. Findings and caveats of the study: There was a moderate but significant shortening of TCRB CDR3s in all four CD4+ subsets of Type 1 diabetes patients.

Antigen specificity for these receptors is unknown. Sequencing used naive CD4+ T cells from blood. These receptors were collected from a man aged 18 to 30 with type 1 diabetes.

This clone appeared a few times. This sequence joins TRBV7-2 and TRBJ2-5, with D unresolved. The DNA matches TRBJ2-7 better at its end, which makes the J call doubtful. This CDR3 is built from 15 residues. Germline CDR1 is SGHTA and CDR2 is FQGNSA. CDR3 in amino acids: CASSLLVSLHYEQYF. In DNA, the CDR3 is TGTGCCAGCAGCTTATTGGTGTCCCTCCATTACGAGCAGTACTTC.

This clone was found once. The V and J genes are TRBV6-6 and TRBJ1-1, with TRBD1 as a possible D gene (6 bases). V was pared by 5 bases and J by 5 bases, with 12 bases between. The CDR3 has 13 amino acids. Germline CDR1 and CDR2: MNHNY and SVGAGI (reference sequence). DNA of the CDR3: TGTGCCAGCAGTCGACAGGAGAGTACTGAAGCTTTCTTT. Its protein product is CASSRQESTEAFF.

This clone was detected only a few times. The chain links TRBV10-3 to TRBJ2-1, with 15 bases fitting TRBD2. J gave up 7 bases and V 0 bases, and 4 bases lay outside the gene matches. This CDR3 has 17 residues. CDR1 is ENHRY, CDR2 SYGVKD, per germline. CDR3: CAISESSGLAGGNEQFF. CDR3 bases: TGTGCCATCAGTGAGTCCTCGGGACTAGCGGGGGGAAATGAGCAGTTCTTC.

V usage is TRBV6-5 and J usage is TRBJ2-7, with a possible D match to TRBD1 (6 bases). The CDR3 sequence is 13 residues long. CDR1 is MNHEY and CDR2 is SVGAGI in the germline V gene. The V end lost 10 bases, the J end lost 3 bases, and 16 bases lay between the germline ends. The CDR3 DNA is TGTGCCACCCTGGGAAGGGACAACTACGAGCAGTACTTC. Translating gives CATLGRDNYEQYF.

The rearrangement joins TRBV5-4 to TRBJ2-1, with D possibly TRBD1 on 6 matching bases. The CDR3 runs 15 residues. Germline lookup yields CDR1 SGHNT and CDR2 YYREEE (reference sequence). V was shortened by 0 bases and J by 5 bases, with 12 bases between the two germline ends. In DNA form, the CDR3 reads TGTGCCAGCAGCTTGGTGAAACAGGGCAACAATGAGCAGTTCTTC. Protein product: CASSLVKQGNNEQFF.

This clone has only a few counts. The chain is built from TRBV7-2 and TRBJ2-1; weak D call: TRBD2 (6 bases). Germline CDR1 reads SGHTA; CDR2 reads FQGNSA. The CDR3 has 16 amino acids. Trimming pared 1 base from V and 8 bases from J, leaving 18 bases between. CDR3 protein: CASSLGPGLPRDEQFF. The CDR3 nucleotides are TGTGCCAGCAGCTTAGGTCCGGGACTCCCTAGGGATGAGCAGTTCTTC.

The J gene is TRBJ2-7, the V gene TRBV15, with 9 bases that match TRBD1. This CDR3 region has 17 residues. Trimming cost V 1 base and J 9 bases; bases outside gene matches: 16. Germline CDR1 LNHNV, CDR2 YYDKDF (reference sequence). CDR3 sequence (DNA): TGTGCCACCAGCAGAGGGACCGGACAGGGGACCCTACGATGGCAGTACTTC. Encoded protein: CATSRGTGQGTLRWQYF.

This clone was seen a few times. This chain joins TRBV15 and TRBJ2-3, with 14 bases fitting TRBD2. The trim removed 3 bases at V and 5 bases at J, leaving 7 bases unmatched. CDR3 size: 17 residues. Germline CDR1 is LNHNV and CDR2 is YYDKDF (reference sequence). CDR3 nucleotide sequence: TGTGCCACCAGCAGGATTTGGACTAGCGGGAGGAAAGATACGCAGTATTTT. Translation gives CATSRIWTSGRKDTQYF.

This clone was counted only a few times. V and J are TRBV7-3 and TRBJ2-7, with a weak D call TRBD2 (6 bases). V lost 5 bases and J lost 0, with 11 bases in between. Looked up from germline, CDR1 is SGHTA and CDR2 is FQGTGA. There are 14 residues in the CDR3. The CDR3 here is CASSPGLRSYEQYF. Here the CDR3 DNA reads TGTGCCAGCAGCCCGGGACTCCGCTCCTACGAGCAGTACTTC.

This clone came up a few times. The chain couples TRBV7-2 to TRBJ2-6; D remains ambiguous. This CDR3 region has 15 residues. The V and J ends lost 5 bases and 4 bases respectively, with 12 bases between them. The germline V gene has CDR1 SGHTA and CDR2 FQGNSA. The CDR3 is CASSPTYTGANVLTF. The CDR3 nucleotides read TGTGCCAGCAGCCCCACGTATACAGGGGCCAACGTCCTGACTTTC.

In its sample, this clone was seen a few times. CDR3 sequence (DNA): TGTGCCAGCAGTGTGCGGGACAAAGAGACCCAGTACTTC. Translated, it gives CASSVRDKETQYF. The gene calls are TRBV2 and TRBJ2-5, with D perhaps assigned TRBD1 or TRBD2 (6 bases each). Germline lookup yields CDR1 SNHLY and CDR2 FYNNEI. The CDR3 is 13 amino acids. Trimming shortened V by 4 bases and J by 3 bases, and 9 bases separated the two germline ends.

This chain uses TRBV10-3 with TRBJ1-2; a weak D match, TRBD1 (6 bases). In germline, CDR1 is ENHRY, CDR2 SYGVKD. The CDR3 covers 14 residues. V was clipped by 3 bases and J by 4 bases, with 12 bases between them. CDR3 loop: CAISDYREGYGYTF. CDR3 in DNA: TGTGCCATCAGTGATTACAGGGAGGGCTATGGCTACACCTTC.

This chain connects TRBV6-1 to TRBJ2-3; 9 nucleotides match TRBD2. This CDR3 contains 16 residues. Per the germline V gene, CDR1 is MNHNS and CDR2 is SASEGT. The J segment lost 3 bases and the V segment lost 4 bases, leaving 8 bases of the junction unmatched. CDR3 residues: CASSGSFSGGTDTQYF. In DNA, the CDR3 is TGTGCCAGCAGTGGTTCGTTTAGCGGGGGTACAGATACGCAGTATTTT.

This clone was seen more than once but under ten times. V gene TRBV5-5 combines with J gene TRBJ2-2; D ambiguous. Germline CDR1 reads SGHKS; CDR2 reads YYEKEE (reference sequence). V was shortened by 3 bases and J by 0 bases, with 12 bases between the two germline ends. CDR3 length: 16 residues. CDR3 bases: TGTGCCAGCAGCTCCTCGTTTAGTCCGAACACCGGGGAGCTGTTTTTT. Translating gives CASSSSFSPNTGELFF.

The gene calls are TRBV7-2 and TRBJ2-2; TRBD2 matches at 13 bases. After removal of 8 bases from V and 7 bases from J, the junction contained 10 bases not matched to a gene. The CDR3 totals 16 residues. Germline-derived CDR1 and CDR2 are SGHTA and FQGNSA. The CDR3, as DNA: TGTGCCAGCCCCCTTACCGGGACTAGCGGGATCGGGGAGCTGTTTTTT. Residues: CASPLTGTSGIGELFF.

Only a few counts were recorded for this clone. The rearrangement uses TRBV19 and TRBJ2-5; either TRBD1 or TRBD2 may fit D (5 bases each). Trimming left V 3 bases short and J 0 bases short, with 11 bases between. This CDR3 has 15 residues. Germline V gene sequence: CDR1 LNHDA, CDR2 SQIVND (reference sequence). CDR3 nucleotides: TGTGCCAGTAGTATTGGTGGGACCAACCAAGAGACCCAGTACTTC. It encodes CASSIGGTNQETQYF.